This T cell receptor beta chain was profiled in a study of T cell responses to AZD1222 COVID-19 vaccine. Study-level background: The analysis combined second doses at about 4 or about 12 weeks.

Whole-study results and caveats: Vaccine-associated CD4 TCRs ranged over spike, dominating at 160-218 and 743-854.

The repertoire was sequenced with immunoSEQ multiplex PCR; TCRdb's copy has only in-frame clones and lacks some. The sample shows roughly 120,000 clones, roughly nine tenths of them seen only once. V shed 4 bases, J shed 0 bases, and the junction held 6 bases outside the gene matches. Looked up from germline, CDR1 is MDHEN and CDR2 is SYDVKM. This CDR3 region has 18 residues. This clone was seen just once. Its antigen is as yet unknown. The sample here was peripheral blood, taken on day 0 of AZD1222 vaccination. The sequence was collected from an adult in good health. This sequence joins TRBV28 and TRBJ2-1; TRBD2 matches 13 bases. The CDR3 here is CASSSTSGRVSSYNEQFF. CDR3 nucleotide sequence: TGTGCCAGCAGTTCTACTAGCGGGAGGGTGAGCTCCTACAATGAGCAGTTCTTC.